This TCR beta chain originates from a study of shared clonotypes between healthy human individuals. Study background: Every donor yielded three CD4 naive, three CD4 memory, two CD8 naive and one CD8 memory plate.

Only in-frame clones appear in the TCRdb table, and some are missing; sequencing was by immunoSEQ multiplex PCR. The sample lists roughly 1 million clones, 78% occurring once. The CDR3 runs to 14 residues. Looked up from germline, CDR1 is MNHEY and CDR2 is SVGAGI. V lost 7 bases to trimming and J lost 1 base, with 13 bases between them. The chain has TRBV6-5 and TRBJ2-5; maybe TRBD2 (5 bases). Sequenced: memory CD4+ T cells from PBMCs. Noted subset: CD45RA-negative fraction. The source of this sequence is a man in his late teens or twenties in good health. Some clones in this sample may be carry-over from other donors' samples. CDR3 amino acids: CASTPGGPQETQYF. In DNA form, the CDR3 reads TGTGCCAGCACTCCGGGCGGGCCCCAAGAGACCCAGTACTTC.